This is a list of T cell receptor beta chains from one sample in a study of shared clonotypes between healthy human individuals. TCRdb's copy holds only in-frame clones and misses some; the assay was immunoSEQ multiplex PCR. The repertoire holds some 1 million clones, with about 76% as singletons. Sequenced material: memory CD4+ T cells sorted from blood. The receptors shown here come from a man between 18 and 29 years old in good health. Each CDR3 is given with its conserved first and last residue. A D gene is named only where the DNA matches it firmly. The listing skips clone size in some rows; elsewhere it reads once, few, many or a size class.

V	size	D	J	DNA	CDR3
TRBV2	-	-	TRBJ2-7	TGTGCCGTGGGAACCTACGAGCAGTACTTC	CAVGTYEQYF
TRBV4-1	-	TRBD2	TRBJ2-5	TGCGCCAGCAGCTCTATAGCGGGAGTAGGAGAGACCCAGTACTTC	CASSSIAGVGETQYF
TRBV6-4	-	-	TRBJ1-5	TGTGCCAGCAGCGCGGGGGGGGGCGGTCAGCCCCAGCATTTT	CASSAGGGGQPQHF
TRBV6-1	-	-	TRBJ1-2	TGTGCCAGCGGACGTGCTAACTATGGCTACACCTTC	CASGRANYGYTF
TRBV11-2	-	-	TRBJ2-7	TGTGCCAGCACTACTCATCTCGGGGGCTACGAGCAGTACTTC	CASTTHLGGYEQYF
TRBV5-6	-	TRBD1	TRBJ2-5	TGTGCCAGCAGCTCGAGGACAGGGGGAAAGGGAGAGACCCAGTACTTC	CASSSRTGGKGETQYF
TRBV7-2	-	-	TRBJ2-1	TGTGCCAGCAGCTTAGACGCCGGTGAGCAGTTCTTC	CASSLDAGEQFF
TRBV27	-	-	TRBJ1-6	TGTGCCAGCAGTCCACACGCCGATAATTCACCCCTCCACTTT	CASSPHADNSPLHF
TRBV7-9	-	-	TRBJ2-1	TGTGCCAGCAGCGAAAGCGGGTCATACAATGAGCAGTTCTTC	CASSESGSYNEQFF
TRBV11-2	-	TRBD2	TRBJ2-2	TGTGCCAGCAGCCTAGCGGGCAACACCGGGGAGCTGTTTTTT	CASSLAGNTGELFF
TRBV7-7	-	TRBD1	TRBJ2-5	TGTGCTAGCAGCCCGGACAGGGGGGCCACCCAGTACTTC	CASSPDRGATQYF
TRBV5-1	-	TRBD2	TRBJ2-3	TGCGCCAGCAGCTTTGGGGGACTAGCGGGGGTAGATACGCAGTATTTT	CASSFGGLAGVDTQYF
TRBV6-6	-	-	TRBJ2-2	TGTGCCAGCAGCCCTACGACCGGGGAGCTGTTTTTT	CASSPTTGELFF
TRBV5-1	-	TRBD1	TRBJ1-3	TGCGCCAGCAGCTTACAGGGGGACTCTGGAAACACCATATATTTT	CASSLQGDSGNTIYF
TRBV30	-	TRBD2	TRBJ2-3	TGTGCCTGGAGTAACTTTCGAACTAGCGGGTTCACAGATACGCAGTATTTT	CAWSNFRTSGFTDTQYF
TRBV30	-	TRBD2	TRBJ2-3	TGTGCCTGGAGTAAAGCGGGGGTGGATACGCAGTATTTT	CAWSKAGVDTQYF
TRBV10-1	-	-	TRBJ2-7	TGCGCCAGCAGCCGTGTGAGGGGTGGCGAGCAGTACTTC	CASSRVRGGEQYF
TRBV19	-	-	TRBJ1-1	TGTGCCAGTAGTATTGACAGCTACACCACTGAAGCTTTCTTT	CASSIDSYTTEAFF
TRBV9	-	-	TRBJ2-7	TGTGCCAGCAGCGTAGACAGGGTAGGCGAGCAGTACTTC	CASSVDRVGEQYF
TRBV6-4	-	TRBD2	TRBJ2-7	TGTGCCCCGCGAATCCAGCGGGAGATCGGGTACTACGAGCAGTACTTC	CAPRIQREIGYYEQYF
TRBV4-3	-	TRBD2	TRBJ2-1	TGCGCCAGCAGCCAAGACCCGCCGGCGGGAGGCCTCTACAATGAGCAGTTCTTC	CASSQDPPAGGLYNEQFF
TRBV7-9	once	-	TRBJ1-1	TGTGCCAGCAGCTCCCCCCGGACGGTGAACACTGAAGCTTTCTTT	CASSSPRTVNTEAFF
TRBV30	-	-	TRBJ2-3	TGTGCCTGGAGCCGAGGTGGGCCAGGCACAGATACGCAGTATTTT	CAWSRGGPGTDTQYF
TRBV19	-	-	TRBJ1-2	TGTGCCAGTAGTTCTCGTGGGGCTAACTATGGCTACACCTTC	CASSSRGANYGYTF
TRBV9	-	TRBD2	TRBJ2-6	TGTGCCAGCAGCCCTGGGGGGGTACCCTCTGGGGCCAACGTCCTGACTTTC	CASSPGGVPSGANVLTF
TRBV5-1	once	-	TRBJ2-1	TGCGCCAGCAGCTTGGCCCTTAAAGATGAGCAGTTCTTC	CASSLALKDEQFF
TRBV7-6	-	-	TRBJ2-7	TGTGCCAGCAGCTTACTTGGCGACGAGCAGTACTTC	CASSLLGDEQYF
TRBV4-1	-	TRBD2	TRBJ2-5	TGCGCCAGCAGCCAAGAAGGGACTAGCGGGAGGGAGACCCAGTACTTC	CASSQEGTSGRETQYF
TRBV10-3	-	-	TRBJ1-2	TGTGCCATCAGTGGCGGGAGCGGCATCTATGGCTACACCTTC	CAISGGSGIYGYTF